This TCR beta chain was recorded in a study of blood T cell repertoires in COVID-19 (dated by TCRdb to 2020 to 2021). With regard to the full study: The collaborator samples originated in the United States, Italy and Spain and spanned the acute and convalescent phases of COVID-19. The prospective study material was composed of cDNA or gDNA derived from T cells, B-cell-depleted T cells, or PBMCs. Deeply sampled blood TCRbeta repertoires from subjects exposed to, actively infected with, or recovered from COVID-19 were included in the dataset. The repertoires were made available in a free public database intended to serve as a resource for research on the immune response to SARS-CoV-2. The samples were drawn from two sources: the first 160 participants of the ongoing ImmuneRACE study, and about 1,300 subjects contributed by 6 global collaborators. A de-identified subject ID, COVID-19 status, age in years and sex were almost always included in the sample metadata. Where HLA class I and class II types were available, the types were taken from metadata supplied by the sample provider, not from assay-based typing.

The immunoSEQ Assay, a bias-controlled multiplex PCR, was used to amplify TCRbeta CDR3 regions from genomic DNA. The authors' pipeline ran thus. Within the assay, amplification of reference gene primers was used to estimate how many nucleated cells each sample contained. Sequence reads were collapsed and filtered to measure the absolute abundance of every unique TCRbeta CDR3 rearrangement. For each sample, productive Simpson clonality was calculated by taking the square root of Simpson's diversity index across productive rearrangements. TCRdb limited this immuneACCESS table to in-frame rearrangements with V and J called. A share of clones is missing; checked studies link under half to unresolved V genes, and the rest is unexplained. V, J and clone size are taken as reported in that table, and D and trimming were inferred from the DNA itself. Recorded for this sample are 15,000 to 20,000 clones; about four fifths of them occurred a single time. The ten largest clones capture about 14% of the sample.

Counted from cysteine to phenylalanine, this CDR3 has 13 amino acids. Collaborating institutions collected whole blood in K2EDTA tubes following their own protocols. For TCRbeta analysis, collaborators shipped samples in one of three forms: frozen whole blood, isolated PBMCs, or DNA extracted from either of those sample types. What the authors observed across the whole study: Clinical and demographic metadata were provided uncurated, with the amount varying by source and participant.

Concerning this clone: The clone's antigen remains unknown. No DNA is shown, since the ends of the CDR3 on it are uncertain; the CDR3 is the one TCRdb lists.

The rearranged chain carries TRBV12-3 or TRBV12-4 and TRBJ1-1. The receptor was isolated from a man aged 40-49 years with active or convalescent COVID-19. Sequencing input: peripheral blood. CDR3 sequence: CASSSGFGRGSFF.